This T cell receptor beta chain is drawn from a study of cytomegalovirus exposure and HLA in healthy donors. Study results and caveats: A prior analysis recorded that most TCR beta V segments were productive about 87% or about 30% of the time. Presence/absence analyses rested on an assumption that sequencing depth was roughly uniform across donors. Some V segments, TRBV6-2 and TRBV6-3 among them, were indistinguishable and were therefore excluded.

V shed 9 bases and J 9 bases; nucleotides not matched to a gene: 2. Germline V lookup: CDR1 LNHNV, CDR2 YYDKDF (reference sequence). The CDR3 extends over 12 amino acids. The PCR used 60 Vbeta and 13 Jbeta primers. The method was immunoSEQ multiplex PCR; TCRdb's version includes in-frame clones alone and lacks a portion of them. Of 120,000 to 150,000 clones in the sample, around 79% are singletons; the top ten hold approximately 3%. With respect to this clone: Its antigen remains unidentified.

This chain uses TRBV15 with TRBJ2-1; TRBD2 matches 13 bases. The sequence was collected from a female donor in good health and CMV-seronegative. The sample comprised PBMCs. The CDR3 DNA reads as TGTGCCACTGGGACTAGCGGGATTGAGCAGTTCTTC. Protein: CATGTSGIEQFF.